These 30 T cell receptor beta chains were sequenced from one sample in a study of shared clonotypes between healthy human individuals. The naive CD8 population came from CD45RO-negative cells selected for CCR7, without terminally differentiated effector memory CD45RA+ cells. The assay was immunoSEQ multiplex PCR, and TCRdb's table has in-frame clones only and misses some. The sample has 1.5 million to 2.5 million clones, about 95% seen once. The material sequenced was naive CD8+ T cells sorted from blood. The receptors originated from a man between 18 and 35 years old in good health.

The V gene is TRBV12-5, the J gene TRBJ1-5; D gene uncertain. The CDR3 loop spans 13 amino acids. V was shortened by 3 bases and J by 7 bases, with 10 bases between the two germline ends. Germline assignment: CDR1 LGHNT and CDR2 FRNRAP. CDR3 in DNA: TGTGCTAGTGGTTTTCAATCTTCACAGCCCCAGCATTTT. Its translation: CASGFQSSQPQHF.

This clone appeared a single time. This chain uses TRBV9 with TRBJ1-3; D is ambiguous. CDR3 length: 15 amino acids. The germline V gene has CDR1 SGDLS and CDR2 YYNGEE. V dropped 1 base and J dropped 1 base, with 9 bases sitting between them. The CDR3 loop is CASSVYEDSGNTIYF. The CDR3 nucleotides read TGTGCCAGCAGCGTATACGAGGATTCTGGAAACACCATATATTTT.

This clone showed up just a few times. Within the sample, other DNA sequences also encode this same CDR3. This rearrangement joins TRBV4-1 to TRBJ2-7; a possible D gene is TRBD1 (6 bases). The V end lost 1 base, the J end lost 3 bases, and 10 bases lay between the germline ends. The CDR3 has 14 amino acids. CDR1 and CDR2 from the germline V gene are MGHRA and YSYEKL. This CDR3 is CASSQVNRDYEQYF. CDR3 nucleotides: TGCGCCAGCAGCCAAGTTAACAGGGACTACGAGCAGTACTTC.

This clone showed up just a few times. The sample holds other DNA sequences that translate to the same CDR3. The rearrangement uses TRBV5-6 and TRBJ2-3; unclear D gene. Germline lookup yields CDR1 SGHDT and CDR2 YYEEEE. This CDR3 has 11 amino acids. The V gene lost 2 bases and the J gene lost 6 bases, with 4 bases spanning the gap. The CDR3 loop is CASSFGDTQYF. CDR3 DNA sequence: TGTGCCAGCAGCTTCGGGGATACGCAGTATTTT.

DNA of the CDR3: TGTGCCAGCAGTTCCCACAGGGTGGCAGATACGCAGTATTTT. Protein sequence: CASSSHRVADTQYF. The chain uses TRBV27 and TRBJ2-3, with a tentative D call TRBD1 (6 bases). Germline V gives CDR1 MNHEY, CDR2 SMNVEV (reference sequence). The CDR3 length is 14 residues. V was trimmed by 4 bases and J by 4 bases, leaving 12 bases between them.

The J gene is TRBJ1-2, the V gene TRBV2; 9 bases map to TRBD1. Trimming at V came to 5 bases and at J to 2 bases, leaving 3 bases not matched to a gene. Germline CDR1 reads SNHLY; CDR2 reads FYNNEI. CDR3 length equals 14 residues. CDR3 loop: CASSTTGGNYGYTF. CDR3 sequence (DNA): TGTGCCAGCAGTACTACAGGGGGCAACTATGGCTACACCTTC.

The chain combines TRBV28 with TRBJ2-7; D perhaps matches TRBD2 (6 bases). This CDR3 has 16 residues. CDR1 is MDHEN and CDR2 is SYDVKM in the germline V gene. V was cut by 6 bases and J by 3 bases, with 21 bases left in between. In DNA form, the CDR3 reads TGTGCCAGCAGCTCGTTGAAGGACGGACTAAACTACGAGCAGTACTTC. Translation: CASSSLKDGLNYEQYF.

This chain joins TRBV9 and TRBJ2-1, with TRBD2 identical over 11 bases. J was trimmed by 5 bases and V by 5 bases; bases with no gene match: 3. Looked up from germline, CDR1 is SGDLS and CDR2 is YYNGEE. The CDR3 extends over 14 amino acids. The CDR3 region is CASSRLAGNNEQFF. CDR3 in DNA: TGTGCCAGCAGTCGACTAGCGGGAAACAATGAGCAGTTCTTC.

The rearrangement joins TRBV7-8 to TRBJ2-1, with 7 bases lining up with TRBD2. Germline CDR1 is SGHVS and CDR2 is FQNEAQ. CDR3 length: 17 residues. V dropped 1 base and J dropped 5; count of bases not matched to a gene: 11. CDR3: CASSLVAGVAANNEQFF. The CDR3 region has the DNA TGTGCCAGCAGCTTAGTGGCGGGGGTAGCGGCAAACAATGAGCAGTTCTTC.

This clone was recorded once. The chain has TRBV9 and TRBJ2-7; D unclear. The germline V gene has CDR1 SGDLS and CDR2 YYNGEE. The CDR3 sequence is 16 residues long. The V end was cut by 0 bases, the J end by 3 bases, with 16 bases between. The CDR3 DNA is TGTGCCAGCAGCGTAGCGGGCGCCGTTCCTTTCTACGAGCAGTACTTC. It encodes CASSVAGAVPFYEQYF. The variable domain in full, completed from reference TRBV9 and TRBJ2-7, reads DSGVTQTPKHLITATGQRVTLRCSPRSGDLSVYWYQQSLDQGLQFLIQYYNGEERAKGNILERFSAQQFPDLHSELNLSSLELGDSALYFCASSVAGAVPFYEQYFGPGTRLTVT.

The chain recombines TRBV7-9 with TRBJ2-7; 8 bases map to TRBD1. Trimming took 4 bases from V and 0 from J; bases not matched to a gene: 8. This CDR3 has 16 residues. Germline CDR1 reads SEHNR; CDR2 reads FQNEAQ (reference sequence). In DNA, the CDR3 is TGTGCCAGCAGCTCATCCCCTCAGGGGGCCTCCTACGAGCAGTACTTC. Translating gives CASSSSPQGASYEQYF.

The J gene is TRBJ2-7, the V gene TRBV9, with 10 bases matching TRBD1. V lost 0 bases, J lost 5 bases, and 5 bases stayed unmatched. Germline V gene data show CDR1 as SGDLS and CDR2 as YYNGEE. The CDR3 extends over 15 amino acids. Written as DNA, the CDR3 is TGTGCCAGCAGCGTAGGGTCGGGACAGGGGCACGAGCAGTACTTC. It is translated as CASSVGSGQGHEQYF.

This sequence joins TRBV27 and TRBJ1-5; no firm D call. Germline CDR1 is MNHEY and CDR2 is SMNVEV (reference sequence). The CDR3 covers 13 residues. V was cut by 2 bases and J by 4 bases, with 6 bases left in between. This CDR3 is CASSLVPNQPQHF. The DNA for the CDR3 is TGTGCCAGCAGTTTAGTGCCTAATCAGCCCCAGCATTTT.

This rearrangement joins TRBV2 to TRBJ2-1; 12 bases align to TRBD2. This CDR3 is built from 16 residues. The ends lost 0 bases at V and 5 bases at J; junction bases unmatched: 2. Germline-derived CDR1 and CDR2 are SNHLY and FYNNEI. This CDR3 reads CASSEAPSGRDNEQFF. The CDR3 DNA reads TGTGCCAGCAGTGAAGCCCCTAGCGGGAGGGACAATGAGCAGTTCTTC.

The chain carries TRBV15 and TRBJ1-2; 11 bases line up with TRBD1. Germline V gene lookup returns CDR1 LNHNV and CDR2 YYDKDF (reference sequence). V lost 1 base, J lost 3 bases, and 7 bases stayed unmatched. This CDR3 is built from 17 residues. CDR3 amino acids: CATSRVEWTGGDYGYTF. DNA of the CDR3: TGTGCCACCAGCAGAGTTGAGTGGACAGGGGGCGACTATGGCTACACCTTC.

This chain connects TRBV7-8 to TRBJ2-1; 7 bases match TRBD2. J gave up 9 bases and V 1 base, and 21 bases lay outside the gene matches. Looked up from germline, CDR1 is SGHVS and CDR2 is FQNEAQ. The CDR3 is 19 residues long. CDR3 sequence (DNA): TGTGCCAGCAGCTTAGGGGTCCCGGGGGAGCGGGGCCCTGGGGGTGAGCAGTTCTTC. It encodes CASSLGVPGERGPGGEQFF.

Concerning this clone: This sample also contains other DNA sequences that code for the same CDR3. The chain combines TRBV27 with TRBJ2-7, with D perhaps matching TRBD1 or TRBD2 (7 bases each). The CDR3 sequence is 13 residues long. Germline V lookup: CDR1 MNHEY, CDR2 SMNVEV (reference sequence). Trimming pared 8 bases from V and 1 base from J, leaving 12 bases between. CDR3 protein: CASRRGGSYEQYF. The CDR3 DNA follows: TGTGCCAGCCGCAGGGGGGGTTCCTACGAGCAGTACTTC.

The chain joins TRBV7-6 to TRBJ2-7; 9 bases agree with TRBD1. Germline CDR1 SGHVS, CDR2 FNYEAQ. The V gene end was trimmed by 5 bases and the J gene end by 0 bases; junction bases not matched to a gene: 5. This CDR3 region has 15 residues. As DNA, the CDR3 is TGTGCCAGCAGCCTGGGACAGGGAAACTCCTACGAGCAGTACTTC. Its protein is CASSLGQGNSYEQYF.

The chain has TRBV13 and TRBJ2-1; 12 nucleotides agree with TRBD2. The CDR3 is 14 amino acids. Germline loops: CDR1 PRHDT, CDR2 FYEKMQ (reference sequence). V lost 5 bases, J lost 10 bases, and 6 bases stayed unmatched. The CDR3 sequence: CASSLRTSGVEQFF. The CDR3 nucleotides are TGTGCCAGCAGCCTACGGACTAGCGGGGTCGAGCAGTTCTTC. Supplemented by reference TRBV13 and TRBJ2-1, the full variable domain reads AAGVIQSPRHLIKEKRETATLKCYPIPRHDTVYWYQQGPGQDPQFLISFYEKMQSDKGSIPDRFSAQQFSDYHSELNMSSLELGDSALYFCASSLRTSGVEQFFGPGTRLTVL.

The chain recombines TRBV5-1 with TRBJ1-1; D is perhaps TRBD1 (6 bases). The CDR3 extends over 16 amino acids. Germline V gene sequence: CDR1 SGHRS, CDR2 YFSETQ. Trimming removed 0 bases from V and 0 bases from J, with 12 bases in between. The CDR3 sequence is CASSLAAGAMNTEAFF. CDR3 nucleotides: TGCGCCAGCAGCTTGGCCGCAGGGGCTATGAACACTGAAGCTTTCTTT.

This chain connects TRBV19 to TRBJ1-1, with unresolved D. The germline V and J ends were trimmed by 7 bases and 7 bases, with 7 bases remaining between them. Looked up from germline, CDR1 is LNHDA and CDR2 is SQIVND (reference sequence). The CDR3 loop spans 10 amino acids. The CDR3 DNA sequence: TGTGCCAGTATAGACGGTGAAGCTTTCTTT. Translated, it gives CASIDGEAFF. Full variable domain (outside the CDR3, taken from reference TRBV19 and TRBJ1-1): DGGITQSPKYLFRKEGQNVTLSCEQNLNHDAMYWYRQDPGQGLRLIYYSQIVNDFQKGDIAEGYSVSREKKESFPLTVTSAQKNPTAFYLCASIDGEAFFGQGTRLTVV.

The V call is TRBV27, the J call TRBJ2-7; D is tentatively TRBD1 or TRBD2 (5 bases each). Looked up from germline, CDR1 is MNHEY and CDR2 is SMNVEV (reference sequence). The CDR3 extends over 18 amino acids. Trimming left V 3 bases short and J 1 base short, with 22 bases between. CDR3 loop: CASSFWGPMGEGSYEQYF. DNA for the CDR3: TGTGCCAGCAGTTTTTGGGGACCTATGGGGGAAGGATCCTACGAGCAGTACTTC.

The CDR3 here is CSAPQWGYTF. The CDR3 DNA sequence: TGCAGTGCCCCCCAATGGGGCTACACCTTC. The chain recombines TRBV20-1 with TRBJ1-2; D is unclear. The CDR3 length is 10 residues. The V and J ends lost 6 bases and 8 bases respectively, with 10 bases between them. Germline CDR1 reads DFQATT; CDR2 reads SNEGSKA (reference sequence).

Notes on this clone: The sample carries other DNA sequences with the same CDR3. The chain carries TRBV6-5 and TRBJ2-7; the D gene is possibly TRBD2 (6 bases). The CDR3 runs 13 residues. Germline values: CDR1 MNHEY, CDR2 SVGAGI. Trimming removed 8 bases from V and 3 bases from J, with 14 bases in between. The CDR3 DNA reads as TGTGCCAGCGCTTTGGGGGGTAACTACGAGCAGTACTTC. This gives the protein CASALGGNYEQYF.

The chain joins TRBV5-6 to TRBJ2-1; a weak D match, TRBD2 (5 bases). The V gene lost 5 bases and the J gene lost 3 bases, with 15 bases spanning the gap. CDR1 is SGHDT, CDR2 YYEEEE, per germline. This CDR3 is built from 15 residues. This CDR3 is CASSFETTYYNEQFF. The CDR3 DNA is TGTGCCAGCAGTTTCGAGACTACCTACTACAATGAGCAGTTCTTC.

V gene TRBV6-5 combines with J gene TRBJ2-3; the match to TRBD2 covers 11 bases. CDR3 length equals 16 residues. Per germline, CDR1 MNHEY and CDR2 SVGAGI. The V gene end was trimmed by 2 bases and the J gene end by 7 bases; junction bases not matched to a gene: 8. This CDR3 reads CASSYGLAGGEYTQYF. CDR3 DNA: TGTGCCAGCAGTTACGGGCTAGCGGGGGGAGAATATACGCAGTATTTT.

The V gene is TRBV7-3, the J gene TRBJ2-7; tentative D call: TRBD2 (6 bases). CDR1 is SGHTA, CDR2 FQGTGA, per germline. The CDR3 has 13 residues. Trimming took 5 bases from V and 2 from J, leaving 10 bases between them. CDR3 coding DNA: TGTGCCAGCAGCGCGGGGCCTGCCTACGAGCAGTACTTC. Residues: CASSAGPAYEQYF.

The chain links TRBV27 to TRBJ1-2; TRBD1 matches at 8 bases. This CDR3 has 13 residues. Germline trimming cut 7 bases from V and 6 bases from J; bases unmatched to any gene: 7. Germline V gene lookup returns CDR1 MNHEY and CDR2 SMNVEV (reference sequence). CDR3 sequence: CASTSGGGNGYTF. CDR3 DNA: TGTGCCAGCACCTCAGGGGGCGGGAATGGCTACACCTTC.

This chain connects TRBV13 to TRBJ2-7, with 7 nucleotides matching TRBD1. The CDR3 sequence is 16 residues long. Germline CDR1 PRHDT, CDR2 FYEKMQ (reference sequence). Losses at the gene ends were 1 base for V and 6 bases for J; bases not matched to a gene: 12. The CDR3 bases are TGTGCCAGCAGCTTAGCCAGGGGGAAAGAGATAAGCGAGCAGTACTTC. It specifies CASSLARGKEISEQYF.

As concerns this clone: Distinct nucleotide sequences in the sample also encode this CDR3. The rearrangement joins TRBV30 to TRBJ1-1; D uncertain. Trimming removed 2 bases from V and 6 bases from J, with 7 bases in between. The CDR3 is 11 residues long. Looked up from germline, CDR1 is GTSNPN and CDR2 is SVGIG (reference sequence). The CDR3 DNA sequence: TGTGCCTGGAGTTTCGGGGCTGAAGCTTTCTTT. Encoded protein: CAWSFGAEAFF.